The 8 T cell receptor beta chains listed next were all sequenced from one sample in a study of cytomegalovirus exposure and HLA in healthy donors. In the PCR, 60 Vbeta and 13 Jbeta primers were used. Some clones are missing from TCRdb's copy, which holds only in-frame ones; the method was immunoSEQ multiplex PCR. The sample shows approximately 150,000 clones, roughly 74% of them seen only once. Sequencing was done on a sample of PBMCs. Receptors were obtained from a woman younger than 30 in good health and CMV-seropositive.

This chain joins TRBV30 and TRBJ2-3; the D is unclear. The V gene lost 5 bases and the J gene lost 0 bases, with 9 bases spanning the gap. This CDR3 has 13 residues. Per the germline V gene, CDR1 is GTSNPN and CDR2 is SVGIG (reference sequence). The CDR3 coding sequence is TGTGCCTGGGGAGTATTTAGCACAGATACGCAGTATTTT. This codes for CAWGVFSTDTQYF.

This chain uses TRBV18 with TRBJ2-7; TRBD2 agrees at 7 bases. The CDR3 runs to 16 residues. Germline assignment: CDR1 KGHSH and CDR2 LQKENI. V dropped 3 bases and J dropped 2; count of bases not matched to a gene: 10. CDR3 DNA sequence: TGTGCCAGCTCACCCGGGCCCCGGGAGGAGACCTACGAGCAGTACTTC. Protein: CASSPGPREETYEQYF.

The V gene is TRBV5-5, the J gene TRBJ2-1; D perhaps matches TRBD1 (6 bases). This CDR3 spans 14 amino acids. CDR1 and CDR2 from the germline V gene are SGHKS and YYEKEE (reference sequence). Trimming took off 4 bases at V and 5 bases at J, with 13 bases between the two ends. The CDR3 nucleotides read TGTGCCAGCAGCACGTACCGGGACAACAATGAGCAGTTCTTC. It is translated as CASSTYRDNNEQFF.

This chain links TRBV27 with TRBJ1-2, with a weak D call TRBD1 (5 bases). CDR1 MNHEY and CDR2 SMNVEV come from the germline V gene (reference sequence). V shed 3 bases and J shed 2 bases, with 16 bases lying between them. There are 16 residues in the CDR3. The CDR3 is CASSFGRGKGNYGYTF. The CDR3 nucleotides are TGTGCCAGCAGTTTCGGCCGAGGAAAGGGGAACTATGGCTACACCTTC.

The chain couples TRBV29-1 to TRBJ1-1; tentatively, D is TRBD1 (6 bases). The CDR3 is 12 amino acids. The germline V and J ends were trimmed by 4 bases and 1 base, with 7 bases remaining between them. Per germline, CDR1 SQVTM and CDR2 ANQGSEA. As DNA, the CDR3 is TGCAGCGTTGGGACAGCGAACACTGAAGCTTTCTTT. It translates to CSVGTANTEAFF.

This chain uses TRBV4-1 with TRBJ2-7, with a tentative D call TRBD1 (6 bases). The CDR3 extends over 14 amino acids. V shed 4 bases and J shed 0 bases, with 10 bases lying between them. Germline assignment: CDR1 MGHRA and CDR2 YSYEKL. CDR3 in amino acids: CASSPRDTSYEQYF. CDR3 coding DNA: TGCGCCAGCAGCCCCCGGGACACCTCCTACGAGCAGTACTTC.

In regard to this clone: This sample includes further DNA sequences coding for the same CDR3. The V call is TRBV18, the J call TRBJ2-5; possible D gene TRBD1, 5 bases. Germline CDR1 reads KGHSH; CDR2 reads LQKENI. The CDR3 is 13 residues long. V was clipped by 3 bases and J by 2 bases, with 7 bases between them. The CDR3 reads CASSPGQQETQYF. Here the CDR3 DNA reads TGTGCCAGCTCACCGGGGCAGCAAGAGACCCAGTACTTC.

This clone has more than one count but fewer than ten. V gene TRBV19 combines with J gene TRBJ2-2, with 10 nucleotides matching TRBD1. Per the germline V gene, CDR1 is LNHDA and CDR2 is SQIVND (reference sequence). The junction had 5 bases not matched to a gene; V was cut back by 3 bases and J by 7 bases. This CDR3 has 15 amino acids. This CDR3 reads CASSMRQGAIGELFF. Here the CDR3 DNA reads TGTGCCAGTAGTATGAGACAGGGGGCGATCGGGGAGCTGTTTTTT.